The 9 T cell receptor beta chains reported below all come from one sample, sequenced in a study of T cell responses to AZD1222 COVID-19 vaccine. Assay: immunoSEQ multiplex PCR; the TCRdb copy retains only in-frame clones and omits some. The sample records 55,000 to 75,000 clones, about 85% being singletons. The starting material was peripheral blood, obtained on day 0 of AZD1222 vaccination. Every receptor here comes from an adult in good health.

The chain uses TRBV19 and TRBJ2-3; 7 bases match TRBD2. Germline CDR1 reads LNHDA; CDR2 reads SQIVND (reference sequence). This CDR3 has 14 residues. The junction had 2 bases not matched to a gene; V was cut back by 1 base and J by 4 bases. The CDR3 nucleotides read TGTGCCAGTAGTATAGGGCTAGCGGCAGATACGCAGTATTTT. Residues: CASSIGLAADTQYF. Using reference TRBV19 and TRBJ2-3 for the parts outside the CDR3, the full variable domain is DGGITQSPKYLFRKEGQNVTLSCEQNLNHDAMYWYRQDPGQGLRLIYYSQIVNDFQKGDIAEGYSVSREKKESFPLTVTSAQKNPTAFYLCASSIGLAADTQYFGPGTRLTVL.

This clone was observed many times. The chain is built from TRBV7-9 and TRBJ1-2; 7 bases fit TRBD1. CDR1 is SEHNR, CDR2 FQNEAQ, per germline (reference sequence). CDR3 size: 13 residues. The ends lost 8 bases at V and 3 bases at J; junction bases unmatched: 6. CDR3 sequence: CASSSGTDYGYTF. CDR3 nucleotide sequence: TGTGCCAGCTCCTCCGGGACAGACTATGGCTACACCTTC. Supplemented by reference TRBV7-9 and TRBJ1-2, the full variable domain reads DTGVSQNPRHKITKRGQNVTFRCDPISEHNRLYWYRQTLGQGPEFLTYFQNEAQLEKSRLLSDRFSAERPKGSFSTLEIQRTEQGDSAMYLCASSSGTDYGYTFGSGTRLTVV.

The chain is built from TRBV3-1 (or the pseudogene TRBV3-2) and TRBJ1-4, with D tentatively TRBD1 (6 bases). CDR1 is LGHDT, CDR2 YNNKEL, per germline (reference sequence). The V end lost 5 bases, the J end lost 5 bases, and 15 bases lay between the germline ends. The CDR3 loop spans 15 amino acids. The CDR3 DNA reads TGTGCCAGCAGCACGAGGGTAGGGGGGAATGAAAAACTGTTTTTT. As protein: CASSTRVGGNEKLFF.

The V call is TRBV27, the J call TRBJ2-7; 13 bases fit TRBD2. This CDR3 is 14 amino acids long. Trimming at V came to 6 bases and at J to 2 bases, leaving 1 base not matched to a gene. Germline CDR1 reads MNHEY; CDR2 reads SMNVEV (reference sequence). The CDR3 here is CASSGTSGTYEQYF. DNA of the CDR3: TGTGCCAGCAGCGGGACTAGCGGGACCTACGAGCAGTACTTC.

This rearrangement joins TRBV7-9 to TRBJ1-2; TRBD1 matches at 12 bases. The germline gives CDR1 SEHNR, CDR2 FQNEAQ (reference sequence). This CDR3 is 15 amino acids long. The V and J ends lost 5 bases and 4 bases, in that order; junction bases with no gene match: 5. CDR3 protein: CASSGGQGAFYGYTF. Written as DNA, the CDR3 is TGTGCCAGCAGCGGGGGACAGGGGGCCTTCTATGGCTACACCTTC. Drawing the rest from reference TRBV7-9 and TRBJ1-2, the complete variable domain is DTGVSQNPRHKITKRGQNVTFRCDPISEHNRLYWYRQTLGQGPEFLTYFQNEAQLEKSRLLSDRFSAERPKGSFSTLEIQRTEQGDSAMYLCASSGGQGAFYGYTFGSGTRLTVV.

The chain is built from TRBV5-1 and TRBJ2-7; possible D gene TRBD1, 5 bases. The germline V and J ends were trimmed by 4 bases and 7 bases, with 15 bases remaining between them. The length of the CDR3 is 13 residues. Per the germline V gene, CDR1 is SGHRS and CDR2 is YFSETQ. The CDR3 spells CASSLDSSEEQYF. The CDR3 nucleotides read TGCGCCAGCAGCCTAGACAGTTCGGAGGAGCAGTACTTC.

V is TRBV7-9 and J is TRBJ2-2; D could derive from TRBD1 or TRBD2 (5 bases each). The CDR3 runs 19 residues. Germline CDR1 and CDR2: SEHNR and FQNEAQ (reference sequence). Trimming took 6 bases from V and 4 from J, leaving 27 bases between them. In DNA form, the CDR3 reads TGTGCCAGCAGTCCCGCCGGGGCGGGTCCCCCTCGCGGCACCGGGGAGCTGTTTTTT. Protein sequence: CASSPAGAGPPRGTGELFF.

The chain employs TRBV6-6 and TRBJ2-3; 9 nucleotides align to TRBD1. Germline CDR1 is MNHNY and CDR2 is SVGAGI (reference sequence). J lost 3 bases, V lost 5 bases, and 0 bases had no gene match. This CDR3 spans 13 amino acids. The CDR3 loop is CASSDRGTDTQYF. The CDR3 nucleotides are TGTGCCAGCAGTGACAGGGGGACAGATACGCAGTATTTT.

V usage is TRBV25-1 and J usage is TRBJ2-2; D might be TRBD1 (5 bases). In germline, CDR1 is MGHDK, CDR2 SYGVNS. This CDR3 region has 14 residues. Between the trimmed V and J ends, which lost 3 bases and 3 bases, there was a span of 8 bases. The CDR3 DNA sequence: TGTGCCAGCAGTGAGGGGCGCGACACCGGGGAGCTGTTTTTT. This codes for CASSEGRDTGELFF.